This is a list of T cell receptor beta chains from one sample in a study of CD8 T cells in ankylosing spondylitis. Using its own MiXCR run on the 5' RACE reads, TCRdb lists one record per CDR3 protein. The data hold around 100,000 distinct CDR3 sequences, with 24% observed a single time. Sequencing was performed on synovial fluid, either unsorted or a sorted T cell fraction (not recorded which). Every receptor here comes from a male donor with ankylosing spondylitis. The CDR3 runs from the conserved cysteine through the conserved F or W. A D gene is named only where the DNA matches it firmly. The listing skips clone size in some rows; elsewhere it reads once, few, many or a size class.

abundance,v_gene,j_gene,d_gene,CDR3aa,CDR3nt
-,TRBV6-2/TRBV6-3,TRBJ2-7,-,CASRQVFNEQYF,TGTGCCAGCAGACAGGTTTTCAACGAGCAGTACTTC
-,TRBV12-3/TRBV12-4,TRBJ1-2,-,CASSPMDSYGYTF,TGTGCCAGCAGTCCAATGGACAGCTATGGCTACACCTTC
few,TRBV6-2/TRBV6-3,TRBJ1-1,-,CASSYSGHQGTEAFF,TGTGCCAGCAGTTACTCAGGGCACCAGGGAACTGAAGCTTTCTTT
few,TRBV18,TRBJ2-3,-,CASSPPAGQRRSTDTQYF,TGTGCCAGCTCACCACCCGCTGGACAGAGAAGGAGCACAGATACGCAGTATTTT
-,TRBV24-1,TRBJ2-2,-,CATSGPIGELFF,TGTGCCACCAGTGGCCCCATTGGGGAGCTGTTTTTT
few,TRBV5-1,TRBJ2-2,-,CASSLSGSRNTGELFF,TGCGCCAGCAGCTTGTCCGGGAGTAGGAACACCGGGGAGCTGTTTTTT
few,TRBV6-5,TRBJ2-6,-,CASSYFTSRGSGANVLTF,TGTGCCAGCAGTTACTTTACTAGCCGCGGCTCTGGGGCCAACGTCCTGACTTTC
few,TRBV29-1,TRBJ1-1,-,CSVVRDPGVTEAFF,TGCAGCGTTGTCCGGGACCCGGGAGTCACTGAAGCTTTCTTT
-,TRBV2,TRBJ2-4,-,CASRPGAKNIQYF,TGTGCCAGCCGTCCGGGGGCCAAAAACATTCAGTACTTC
few,TRBV6-5,TRBJ2-1,-,CASSYGRGNNEQFF,TGTGCCAGCAGTTATGGTAGGGGTAACAATGAGCAGTTCTTC
-,TRBV4-1,TRBJ2-6,-,CASSSQPGLLSGANVLTF,TGCGCCAGCAGCTCACAGCCGGGACTGCTCTCTGGGGCCAACGTCCTGACTTTC
few,TRBV7-2,TRBJ1-6,-,CASSPSGNSPLHF,TGTGCCAGCAGCCCGTCGGGTAATTCACCCCTCCACTTT
few,TRBV7-9,TRBJ1-5,-,CASSLYSGRRGNQPQHF,TGTGCCAGCAGCTTATATTCCGGGCGGCGGGGCAATCAGCCCCAGCATTTT
few,TRBV13,TRBJ2-3,TRBD2,CASSPEFGGSEGTDTQYF,TGTGCCAGCAGCCCAGAGTTCGGCGGGAGCGAAGGCACAGATACGCAGTATTTT
many,TRBV11-2,TRBJ2-5,-,CASSLGLRRGLGETQYF,TGTGCCAGCAGCTTAGGTCTAAGGAGGGGGCTCGGAGAGACCCAGTACTTC
-,TRBV10-1,TRBJ1-2,TRBD1,CASSDHGTGRAGGYTF,TGCGCCAGCAGTGACCACGGGACAGGTCGCGCCGGAGGCTACACCTTC
many,TRBV7-9,TRBJ2-4,-,CASSLALTDWPKNIQYF,TGTGCCAGCAGCTTAGCGCTTACAGACTGGCCCAAAAACATTCAGTACTTC
-,TRBV11-2,TRBJ2-2,TRBD2,CASTRRGVETGELFF,TGTGCCAGCACCCGACGGGGGGTGGAGACCGGGGAGCTGTTTTTT
many,TRBV4-2,TRBJ2-2,-,CASSPLQGGGELFF,TGTGCCAGCAGCCCCCTTCAGGGTGGCGGGGAGCTGTTTTTT
few,TRBV5-1,TRBJ2-5,TRBD2,CASSPGTSGLETQYF,TGCGCCAGCAGCCCCGGGACTAGCGGATTAGAGACCCAGTACTTC
many,TRBV5-1,TRBJ2-1,TRBD1,CASSFPGTGNPNEQFF,TGCGCCAGCAGCTTTCCCGGGACAGGGAATCCGAATGAGCAGTTCTTC
few,TRBV6-1,TRBJ2-4,-,CASSPGGARPYNIQYF,TGTGCCAGCAGTCCCGGTGGGGCGAGGCCGTACAATATTCAGTACTTC
few,TRBV27,TRBJ1-1,-,CASSSRTLGNTEAFF,TGTGCCAGCAGTTCACGGACCTTAGGGAACACTGAAGCTTTCTTT
-,TRBV2,TRBJ1-1,-,CASSDRGLTNTEAFF,TGTGCCAGCAGTGACCGGGGACTGACGAACACTGAAGCTTTCTTT
-,TRBV20-1,TRBJ2-1,TRBD2,CSAPLLRERNEQFF,TGCAGTGCTCCCCTATTGCGGGAGAGGAATGAGCAGTTCTTC
-,TRBV20-1,TRBJ1-1,-,CSARIGAEAFF,TGCAGTGCTAGGATAGGAGCTGAAGCTTTCTTT
many,TRBV5-1,TRBJ2-3,-,CASSLAKSTDTQYF,TGCGCCAGCAGCTTGGCGAAAAGCACAGATACGCAGTATTTT
-,TRBV2,TRBJ1-5,-,CASSGRDGNQPQHF,TGTGCCAGCAGCGGGAGGGACGGCAATCAGCCCCAGCATTTT
few,TRBV20-1,TRBJ2-3,-,CSAERVGTDTQYF,TGCAGTGCAGAGCGGGTAGGCACAGATACGCAGTATTTT
-,TRBV9,TRBJ2-1,TRBD2,CASSAGTLAGSYNEQFF,TGTGCCAGCAGCGCAGGAACTCTAGCGGGGTCCTACAATGAGCAGTTCTTC
-,TRBV3-1,TRBJ1-1,-,CASSPLQRNTEAFF,TGTGCCAGCAGCCCGCTGCAAAGGAACACTGAAGCTTTCTTT
few,TRBV2,TRBJ2-5,-,CASRQGRDGETQYF,TGTGCCAGCAGGCAGGGCAGGGACGGAGAGACCCAGTACTTC
few,TRBV5-6,TRBJ2-1,-,CASSADLGGSEQFF,TGTGCCAGCAGCGCGGACTTGGGGGGCTCTGAGCAGTTCTTC
-,TRBV18,TRBJ2-2,-,CASSFSNTGELFF,TGTGCCAGCTCATTTTCGAACACCGGGGAGCTGTTTTTT
few,TRBV3-1,TRBJ2-1,TRBD2,CASSLSGRARNEQFF,TGTGCCAGCAGCTTGAGCGGGAGGGCCCGCAATGAGCAGTTCTTC
few,TRBV5-1,TRBJ2-7,-,CASSMTTSYEQYF,TGCGCCAGCAGCATGACAACTTCCTACGAGCAGTACTTC
few,TRBV11-2,TRBJ2-1,TRBD2,CASSQPGLAGSTGFYNEQFF,TGTGCCAGCAGCCAGCCGGGACTAGCGGGATCTACGGGTTTCTACAATGAGCAGTTCTTC
-,TRBV7-9,TRBJ1-1,-,CASSLEGRSTEAFF,TGTGCCAGCAGCTTAGAGGGTCGGAGCACTGAAGCTTTCTTT
few,TRBV3-1,TRBJ2-7,TRBD2,CASSHGLAGTYEQYF,TGTGCCAGCAGCCATGGACTAGCGGGAACCTACGAGCAGTACTTC
many,TRBV20-1,TRBJ1-2,-,CSAHLYGYTF,TGCAGTGCTCACCTATATGGCTACACCTTC
many,TRBV29-1,TRBJ1-3,-,CSVEVQGTGNTIYF,TGCAGCGTTGAAGTTCAGGGGACTGGAAACACCATATATTTT
few,TRBV7-9,TRBJ1-2,-,CASSWVGGNGYTF,TGTGCCAGCAGCTGGGTCGGGGGGAATGGCTACACCTTC
-,TRBV28,TRBJ2-3,TRBD2,CASRGSSPGGTDTQYF,TGTGCCAGCAGAGGCTCGTCGCCGGGAGGGACAGATACGCAGTATTTT
-,TRBV7-6,TRBJ2-5,-,CANSLGASAETQYF,TGTGCCAACAGCTTAGGGGCATCGGCGGAGACCCAGTACTTC
-,TRBV20-1,TRBJ2-3,-,CSARDLAGSRDTQYF,TGCAGTGCTAGAGATCTGGCGGGGTCCAGAGATACGCAGTATTTT
many,TRBV7-9,TRBJ2-7,-,CASVSGSYEQYF,TGTGCCAGCGTTTCGGGGTCCTACGAGCAGTACTTC